This TCR beta chain is drawn from a study of blood T cell repertoires in COVID-19. Individuals drawn from around 25 US areas were about 18 to 95 years old. Participants were placed into cohorts based on the clinical history they reported. Recovery meant two consecutive negative NP/OP PCR tests, professional clearance, or resolved symptoms. In the source study's methods: By means of reference gene primer amplification, nucleated cell counts were estimated. The method was immunoSEQ multiplex PCR; TCRdb's version includes in-frame clones alone and lacks a portion of them. V and J calls and clone size are copied from that table; D and trimming were computed from the DNA. The sample yields over 150,000 clones, around four fifths seen once. The CDR3 is 14 amino acids. Germline loops: CDR1 GTSNPN, CDR2 SVGIG (reference sequence). The germline V and J ends were trimmed by 3 bases and 5 bases, with 16 bases remaining between them.

The V gene is TRBV30, the J gene TRBJ2-5; D ambiguous. The TCR sequence derives from a woman in her fifties or sixties who had recovered from COVID-19. Specimen: PBMCs or T cells enriched from blood (not recorded which). The CDR3 coding sequence is TGTGCCTGGAGAATCCCGGGTCCCCGGGAGACCCAGTACTTC. It yields the protein CAWRIPGPRETQYF.